These 17 T cell receptor beta chains share one sample of origin, sequenced in a study of cytomegalovirus exposure and HLA in healthy donors. Here immunoSEQ multiplex PCR was the method, and the copy in TCRdb shows in-frame clones only, minus some. This table holds 150,000 to 200,000 clones, less than 90% found once. Specimen: PBMCs. These receptors were taken from a man aged 25 to 40 in good health and CMV-seropositive.

The chain links TRBV11-2 to TRBJ2-1, with D perhaps TRBD2 (6 bases). This CDR3 has 16 residues. Germline V lookup: CDR1 SGHAT, CDR2 FQNNGV. Between the trimmed V and J ends, which lost 1 base and 0 bases, there was a span of 10 bases. CDR3 in amino acids: CASSLVLRGSYNEQFF. The CDR3 DNA reads TGTGCCAGCAGCTTAGTCTTGCGGGGCTCCTACAATGAGCAGTTCTTC.

V is TRBV27 and J is TRBJ2-7; TRBD1 is a possible D gene (5 bases). In germline, CDR1 is MNHEY, CDR2 SMNVEV (reference sequence). Between the trimmed V and J ends, which lost 3 bases and 7 bases, there was a span of 16 bases. The CDR3 sequence is 14 residues long. The CDR3 coding sequence is TGTGCCAGCAGTTTCTGGGGCAGCGCCTGGGAGCAGTACTTC. It is translated as CASSFWGSAWEQYF.

The chain couples TRBV4-3 to TRBJ2-7, with 9 bases that match TRBD1. The CDR3 length is 14 residues. The germline V gene has CDR1 LGHNA and CDR2 YSLEER. J gave up 1 base and V 4 bases, and 2 bases lay outside the gene matches. Here the CDR3 reads CASSPGQGSYEQYF. The CDR3 nucleotides are TGCGCCAGCAGCCCAGGACAGGGGTCCTACGAGCAGTACTTC.

This rearrangement joins TRBV9 to TRBJ2-7, with 7 bases identical to TRBD1. CDR3 size: 13 residues. Trimming removed 4 bases from V and 3 bases from J; junction bases left unmatched: 4. Germline CDR1 and CDR2: SGDLS and YYNGEE. The CDR3: CASSRDSFYEQYF. DNA for the CDR3: TGTGCCAGCAGCCGGGACAGCTTCTACGAGCAGTACTTC.

This chain links TRBV5-1 with TRBJ1-1, with a weak D call TRBD1 (5 bases). Germline V gene lookup returns CDR1 SGHRS and CDR2 YFSETQ. V was shortened by 0 bases and J by 5 bases, with 11 bases between the two germline ends. The CDR3 covers 14 residues. The CDR3 sequence: CASSLDPGGTEAFF. CDR3 nucleotides: TGCGCCAGCAGCTTGGACCCGGGGGGGACTGAAGCTTTCTTT.

DNA of the CDR3: TGTGCCAGCAGCTTGAGACTAGCTAGCACAGATACGCAGTATTTT. Translating it yields CASSLRLASTDTQYF. The rearrangement joins TRBV5-6 to TRBJ2-3; 7 bases fit TRBD2. Trimming at V came to 1 base and at J to 0 bases, leaving 2 bases not matched to a gene. Germline assignment: CDR1 SGHDT and CDR2 YYEEEE. This CDR3 region has 15 residues.

The chain is built from TRBV7-3 and TRBJ1-1, with D possibly being TRBD1 (5 bases). V was shortened by 1 base and J by 4 bases, with 10 bases between the two germline ends. The CDR3 is 14 residues long. Germline V gives CDR1 SGHTA, CDR2 FQGTGA. The CDR3 reads CASSLSGGTTEAFF. In nucleotides, the CDR3 is TGTGCCAGCAGCTTAAGCGGGGGGACCACTGAAGCTTTCTTT.

The chain combines TRBV9 with TRBJ2-1, with D tentatively TRBD1 (6 bases). V lost 0 bases, J lost 7 bases, and 14 bases lay in between. This CDR3 contains 15 residues. Germline CDR1 SGDLS, CDR2 YYNGEE. CDR3 sequence reads: CASSVEGWGRNEQFF. Written as DNA, the CDR3 is TGTGCCAGCAGCGTAGAAGGCTGGGGGCGAAATGAGCAGTTCTTC.

The genes are TRBV14 and TRBJ2-7, with 7 positions matching TRBD2. The CDR3 loop spans 19 amino acids. V shed 0 bases and J 0 bases; nucleotides not matched to a gene: 14. Per germline, CDR1 SGHDN and CDR2 FVKESK. The CDR3 spells CASSQDNAAGAFLSYEQYF. The CDR3 nucleotides read TGTGCCAGCAGCCAAGATAATGCTGCGGGAGCGTTCCTCTCCTACGAGCAGTACTTC.

The chain carries TRBV7-2 and TRBJ2-7; 7 bases match TRBD2. This CDR3 spans 15 amino acids. Trimming took 4 bases from V and 0 from J; bases not matched to a gene: 6. The germline CDR1 and CDR2 sequences are SGHTA and FQGNSA. The DNA for the CDR3 is TGTGCCAGCAGCTCCGGAGCGGGACTCTCCTACGAGCAGTACTTC. As protein: CASSSGAGLSYEQYF.

The chain recombines TRBV7-3 with TRBJ2-5; 7 bases match TRBD2. This CDR3 is built from 15 residues. Trimming at V came to 1 base and at J to 5 bases, leaving 7 bases not matched to a gene. Looked up from germline, CDR1 is SGHTA and CDR2 is FQGTGA. The CDR3 sequence: CASSLRRAGVETQYF. As DNA, the CDR3 is TGTGCCAGCAGCTTAAGAAGGGCGGGAGTGGAGACCCAGTACTTC.

The rearrangement joins TRBV5-4 to TRBJ2-7; tentatively, D is TRBD2 (6 bases). The germline V gene encodes CDR1 SGHNT and CDR2 YYREEE (reference sequence). The ends were cut back, 5 bases at V and 5 bases at J, with 14 bases in the middle. This CDR3 comprises 13 residues. CDR3 DNA: TGTGCCAGCAGAGCGACTAGTAACCACGAGCAGTACTTC. Its protein product is CASRATSNHEQYF.

With regard to this clone: Different DNA sequences within this sample yield the same CDR3. V gene TRBV29-1 combines with J gene TRBJ2-5, with no clear D. The ends were cut back, 6 bases at V and 2 bases at J, with 4 bases in the middle. The CDR3 contains 10 residues. Germline-derived CDR1 and CDR2 are SQVTM and ANQGSEA. The CDR3 DNA reads as TGCAGCGTGGAGCAAGAGACCCAGTACTTC. Residues: CSVEQETQYF.

CDR3 region: CASSAGTGREKLFF. CDR3 DNA sequence: TGCGCCAGCAGCGCCGGGACAGGGAGGGAAAAACTGTTTTTT. The rearrangement links TRBV5-1 to TRBJ1-4; 9 bases are a match to TRBD1. With 4 bases clipped from V and 8 bases from J, the junction kept 6 bases outside the gene matches. This CDR3 has 14 residues. CDR1 is SGHRS, CDR2 YFSETQ, per germline.

V usage is TRBV6-5 and J usage is TRBJ2-7; the match to TRBD1 covers 9 bases. Germline CDR1 MNHEY, CDR2 SVGAGI. The CDR3 contains 15 residues. With 5 bases clipped from V and 5 bases from J, the junction kept 10 bases outside the gene matches. The CDR3 spells CASSLPGQGGHEQYF. CDR3 in DNA: TGTGCCAGCAGTCTCCCGGGACAGGGTGGTCACGAGCAGTACTTC.

This clone turned up a few times. The rearrangement joins TRBV30 to TRBJ2-2; TRBD1 matches 8 bases. The V gene end was trimmed by 4 bases and the J gene end by 3 bases; junction bases not matched to a gene: 7. CDR3 length: 15 residues. The germline V gene has CDR1 GTSNPN and CDR2 SVGIG (reference sequence). CDR3 DNA sequence: TGTGCCTGGACCACTCCGGGACAGGACACCGGGGAGCTGTTTTTT. Translated, it gives CAWTTPGQDTGELFF.

For the CDR3, the DNA is TGTGCCAGCAGCTTAGGGACAGGGACCACAGAGACCCAGTACTTC. It specifies CASSLGTGTTETQYF. The chain uses TRBV7-7 and TRBJ2-5, with TRBD1 matching over 8 bases. This CDR3 is built from 15 residues. The V and J ends lost 1 base and 4 bases, in that order; junction bases with no gene match: 5. Germline CDR1 is SSHAT and CDR2 is FNYEAQ (reference sequence).